These T cell receptor beta chains were read from a single sample in a study of Ad26.COV2.S vaccination and SARS-CoV-2 variants. Method: immunoSEQ multiplex PCR; TCRdb's copy keeps in-frame clones and lacks some. The sample has over 400,000 clones; roughly 90% are singletons. Sequencing was performed on peripheral blood, taken in a trial of Ad26.COV2.S vaccine versus placebo. The receptors come from a person aged 18-65 years who received the Ad26.COV2.S COVID-19 vaccine or a placebo. CDR3s include the opening cysteine and the closing phenylalanine or tryptophan. The D gene is left open where the match is weak. Clone size is given for some rows only: seen once, a few or many times, or a class if the clone is expanded.

j_call	v_call	d_call	clone_size	cdr3_nt	cdr3_aa
TRBJ1-1	TRBV5-5	-	-	TGTGCCAGCAGCTTGGTAGGGGGTAGGGCTGAAGCTTTCTTT	CASSLVGGRAEAFF
TRBJ1-2	TRBV28	TRBD1	-	TGTGCCAGCAGCGCAGGGGGAGGCTATGGCTACACCTTC	CASSAGGGYGYTF
TRBJ2-7	TRBV25-1	TRBD2	few	TGTGCCAGCAGTGAAGGGACTAGCGGTGGGGGGCAGTACTTC	CASSEGTSGGGQYF
TRBJ1-1	TRBV7-9	TRBD1	-	TGTGCCAGCAGCTTGATGTCGCTACGTGACAGGGAGACCAACACTGAAGCTTTCTTT	CASSLMSLRDRETNTEAFF
TRBJ1-1	TRBV7-8	TRBD1	-	TGTGCCAGCAGCGTAGGACAGGGGGGGAACACTGAAGCTTTCTTT	CASSVGQGGNTEAFF
TRBJ1-2	TRBV7-8	-	-	TGTGCCAGCAGCTTCTCCCGCTTACCATGGCTAGGGAGCTATGGCTACACCTTC	CASSFSRLPWLGSYGYTF
TRBJ2-2	TRBV15	-	-	TGTGCCACCAGCAGAGAACAAGCGGACACCGGGGAGCTGTTTTTT	CATSREQADTGELFF
TRBJ2-7	TRBV9	TRBD2	once	TGTGCCAGCAGCGTAGAGAGTAGCGGGGGAGCCAGGAGCTCCTACGAGCAGTACTTC	CASSVESSGGARSSYEQYF
TRBJ1-1	TRBV18	-	-	TGTGCCAGCTCACCAAGGACAAAATGGGAAGCTTTCTTT	CASSPRTKWEAFF
TRBJ1-1	TRBV7-9	-	once	TGTGCCAGCAGCTCGCCGCGGGGCGGGTTTTGGGACACTGAAGCTTTCTTT	CASSSPRGGFWDTEAFF
TRBJ1-3	TRBV12-3/TRBV12-4	-	few	TGTGCCAGCAGTTTAAAGGCTAACACCATATATTTT	CASSLKANTIYF
TRBJ1-5	TRBV9	-	-	TGTGCCAGCAGCACAACAGGTAGTATAAATCAGCCCCAGCATTTT	CASSTTGSINQPQHF
TRBJ2-7	TRBV5-5	TRBD1	-	TGTGCCAGCAGTTCCGGGACAGGGGGCTACGAGCAGTACTTC	CASSSGTGGYEQYF
TRBJ1-6	TRBV4-3	-	-	TGCGCCAGCAGCCAGCAAACCGGGACGGCGGTTAGGTCACCCCTCCACTTT	CASSQQTGTAVRSPLHF
TRBJ2-7	TRBV5-1	TRBD1	once	TGCGCCAGCAGCCCGGACAGGACAAAACCCTACGAGCAGTACTTC	CASSPDRTKPYEQYF
TRBJ2-7	TRBV12-3/TRBV12-4	-	-	TGTGCCAGCAGACTCGGACTCTACGAGTACTTC	CASRLGLYEYF
TRBJ1-1	TRBV19	-	-	TGTGCCACCATAGAGGGTAAGAACACTGAAGCTTTCTTT	CATIEGKNTEAFF
TRBJ2-3	TRBV7-2	-	-	TGTGCCAGCAGCTTAGACCGCGATACGCAGTATTTT	CASSLDRDTQYF
TRBJ2-7	TRBV5-1	-	few	TGCGCCAGCAGCTTGGGATGGGGTTCCTACGAGCAGTACTTC	CASSLGWGSYEQYF
TRBJ1-6	TRBV25-1	-	-	TGTGCCAGCACCGACAGGAGGGCCTATTCACCCCTCCACTTT	CASTDRRAYSPLHF
TRBJ2-7	TRBV7-8	-	-	TGTGCCAGCAGCTTGGGCAGGTCCTACGAGCAGTACTTC	CASSLGRSYEQYF
TRBJ2-1	TRBV5-1	-	-	TGCGCCAGCAGCCTCCTATACAATGAGCAGTTCTTC	CASSLLYNEQFF
TRBJ2-7	TRBV20-1	-	-	TGCAGTGCTAGGCTCAGGGCTGTGCAGTACTTC	CSARLRAVQYF
TRBJ2-6	TRBV9	-	once	TGTGCCAGCAGCGTAGTGGGGGATAGTTTTGCTGGGGCCAACGTCCTGACTTTC	CASSVVGDSFAGANVLTF
TRBJ1-1	TRBV24-1	-	-	TGTGCCACCAATAACCAGGGTTTTGGTCGTCACACTGAAGCTTTCTTT	CATNNQGFGRHTEAFF
TRBJ1-2	TRBV7-2	-	-	TGTGCCAGCAGCTCTCGGACGGTGGATTACTATGGCTACACCTTC	CASSSRTVDYYGYTF
TRBJ2-3	TRBV9	TRBD1	-	TGTGCCAGCAGCGCCCGGACAGGTCCTCACACAGATACGCAGTATTTT	CASSARTGPHTDTQYF
TRBJ2-2	TRBV19	-	once	TGTGCCAGTAGGTGGACTAACACCGGGGAGCTGTTTTTT	CASRWTNTGELFF
TRBJ2-7	TRBV2	TRBD2	once	TGTGCCAGCAGGGGACTAGCGGGGGGCCGCCACGAGCAGTACTTC	CASRGLAGGRHEQYF
TRBJ2-3	TRBV11-2	TRBD2	-	TGTGCCAGCAGCTTAGTTGGGGGGGGAGATACGCAGTATTTT	CASSLVGGGDTQYF
TRBJ2-3	TRBV27	-	-	TGTGCCAGCAGTTTAGGTCGGGTGAATACGCAGTATTTT	CASSLGRVNTQYF
TRBJ1-2	TRBV5-4	-	-	TGTGCCAGCAGCTTGTTGTGGGCTAACTATGGCTACACCTTC	CASSLLWANYGYTF
TRBJ2-2	TRBV4-3	TRBD1	-	TGCGCCAGCAGCCAAGATGGGACAGGTCGGGGGTCCGGGGAGCTGTTTTTT	CASSQDGTGRGSGELFF
TRBJ2-2	TRBV2	TRBD1	-	TGTGCCCGAACACAGGGGGTAAACACCGGGGAGCTGTTTTTT	CARTQGVNTGELFF
TRBJ2-4	TRBV6-2/TRBV6-3	TRBD1	-	TGTGCCAGCAGTTACCCGACAGGGTTTGGCAAAAACATTCAGTACTTC	CASSYPTGFGKNIQYF
TRBJ2-7	TRBV28	TRBD2	-	TGTGCCAGCACCGGGGGACTAGCAGACACCTACGAGCAGTACTTC	CASTGGLADTYEQYF
TRBJ1-1	TRBV7-9	-	-	TGTGCCAGCAGCTTAGGAGCAGGTGGTACTTTCTTT	CASSLGAGGTFF
TRBJ1-1	TRBV27	-	-	TGTGCCAGCGGTACCGGGGCTGAAGCTTTCTTT	CASGTGAEAFF
TRBJ2-7	TRBV4-1	-	-	TGCGCCAGCAGCCAAGTCGCGGCAGGGCCCTCCTACGAGCAGTACTTC	CASSQVAAGPSYEQYF
TRBJ2-1	TRBV20-1	TRBD2	-	TGCAGTGCTAGTAGCCCCGGGGCGGGGGGGCTCAATGAGCAGTTCTTC	CSASSPGAGGLNEQFF
TRBJ2-2	TRBV6-5	TRBD1	-	TGTGCCAGCTCAAAGGACAGGCCGAACACCGGGGAGCTGTTTTTT	CASSKDRPNTGELFF
TRBJ1-3	TRBV16	-	-	TGTGCCAGCAGCCCACAGGGTAACACCATATATTTT	CASSPQGNTIYF
TRBJ1-2	TRBV5-1	-	once	TGCGCCAGCAGCTTGGAATGGCAGAGTGGCTATGGCTACACCTTC	CASSLEWQSGYGYTF
TRBJ1-1	TRBV12-3/TRBV12-4	-	-	TGTGCCAGCAGTCTGATGTTGAACACTGAAGCTTTCTTT	CASSLMLNTEAFF
TRBJ2-1	TRBV6-2/TRBV6-3	-	-	TGTGCCAGCAGTTACGAGTTGAGAGGGGCGGGGTCATCGCAGTTCTTC	CASSYELRGAGSSQFF
TRBJ2-2	TRBV2	TRBD1	-	TGTGCCAGCACCAGGACTGGACAGGGGGCCGGCACCGGGGAGCTGTTTTTT	CASTRTGQGAGTGELFF
TRBJ1-5	TRBV2	-	-	TGTGCCAGCAGTTTCACCCAAGGACAGAACAATCAGCCCCAGCATTTT	CASSFTQGQNNQPQHF
TRBJ2-5	TRBV4-1	TRBD2	-	TGCGCCAGCAGCCAAGATAGCGGGGGCCCTCCCGAGACCCAGTACTTC	CASSQDSGGPPETQYF
TRBJ1-5	TRBV28	TRBD1	-	TGTGCCAGCAGTTTAGGCCGTGCGGGACAGGGGGCTCATCAGCCCCAGCATTTT	CASSLGRAGQGAHQPQHF
TRBJ2-1	TRBV19	TRBD2	-	TGTGCCAGTAGTTTGGTAGCGGGCTCAGCGGGGTTCTTC	CASSLVAGSAGFF
TRBJ2-3	TRBV7-8	TRBD1	-	TGTGCCAGCAGCCCCCGGGACAGCCCGCCATGGTCAGATACGCAGTATTTT	CASSPRDSPPWSDTQYF
TRBJ1-1	TRBV27	-	-	TGTGCCAGCAGTCGAACTACCTATTTCACTGAAGCTTTCTTT	CASSRTTYFTEAFF
TRBJ2-7	TRBV9	-	-	TGTGCCAGCAGCGTAGGGTCGGGGCAGTACTACGAGCAGTACTTC	CASSVGSGQYYEQYF
TRBJ2-5	TRBV28	-	-	TGTGCCAGCAGTTTAACCAAGACCGAGACCCAGTACTTC	CASSLTKTETQYF
TRBJ2-2	TRBV5-1	-	-	TGCGCCAGCAGCTGGGGGACGCTGACGAACACCGGGGAGCTGTTTTTT	CASSWGTLTNTGELFF
TRBJ2-7	TRBV3-1/TRBV3-2	-	-	TGTGCCAGCAGCCAAGGACGCAACTACGAGCAGTACTTC	CASSQGRNYEQYF
TRBJ1-2	TRBV7-8	TRBD1	-	TGTGCCAGCAGCTTAGCCGGACAGGGGCATTTTGGCTACACCTTC	CASSLAGQGHFGYTF
TRBJ2-2	TRBV19	-	-	TGTGCCAGTGCACACACCGGGGAGCTGTTTTTT	CASAHTGELFF